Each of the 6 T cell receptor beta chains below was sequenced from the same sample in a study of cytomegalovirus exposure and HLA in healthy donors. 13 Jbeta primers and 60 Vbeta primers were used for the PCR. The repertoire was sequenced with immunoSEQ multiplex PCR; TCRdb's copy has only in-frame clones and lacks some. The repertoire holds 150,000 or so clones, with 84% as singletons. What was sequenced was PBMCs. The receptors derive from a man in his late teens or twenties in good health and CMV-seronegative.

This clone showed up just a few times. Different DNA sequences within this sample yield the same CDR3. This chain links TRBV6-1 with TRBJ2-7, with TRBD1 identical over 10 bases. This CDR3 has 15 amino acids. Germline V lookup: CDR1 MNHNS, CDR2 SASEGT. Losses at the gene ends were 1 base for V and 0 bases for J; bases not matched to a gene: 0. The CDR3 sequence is CASSEGTGGSYEQYF. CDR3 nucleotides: TGTGCCAGCAGTGAAGGGACAGGGGGCTCCTACGAGCAGTACTTC.

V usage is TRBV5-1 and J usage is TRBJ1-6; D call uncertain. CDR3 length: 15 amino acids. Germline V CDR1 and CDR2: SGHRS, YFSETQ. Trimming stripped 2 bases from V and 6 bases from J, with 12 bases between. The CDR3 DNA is TGCGCCAGCAGCTTCGTAACAGTCAGTAATTCACCCCTCCACTTT. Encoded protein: CASSFVTVSNSPLHF.

The CDR3: CASSTGLVLPETQYF. The CDR3 bases are TGTGCCAGCAGCACAGGACTAGTCCTCCCCGAGACCCAGTACTTC. The chain employs TRBV7-9 and TRBJ2-5; 7 nucleotides match TRBD2. The CDR3 totals 15 residues. Looked up from germline, CDR1 is SEHNR and CDR2 is FQNEAQ (reference sequence). V shed 5 bases and J 5 bases; nucleotides not matched to a gene: 11.

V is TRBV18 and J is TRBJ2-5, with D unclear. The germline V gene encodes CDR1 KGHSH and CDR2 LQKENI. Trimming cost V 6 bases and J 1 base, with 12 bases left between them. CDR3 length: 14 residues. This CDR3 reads CASSRRESQETQYF. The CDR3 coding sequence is TGTGCCAGCTCCCGCCGAGAATCCCAAGAGACCCAGTACTTC.

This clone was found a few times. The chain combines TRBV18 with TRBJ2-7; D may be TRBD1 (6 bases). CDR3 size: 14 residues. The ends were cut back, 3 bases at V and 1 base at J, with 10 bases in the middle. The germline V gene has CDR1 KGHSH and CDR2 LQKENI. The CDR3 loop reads CASSPFTGSYEQYF. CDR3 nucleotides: TGTGCCAGCTCACCCTTCACAGGGTCCTACGAGCAGTACTTC.

As DNA, the CDR3 is TGTGCCAGCACTCCCAGGGCCGGCGGCTCCTACGAGCAGTACTTC. The encoded protein is CASTPRAGGSYEQYF. The V and J genes are TRBV6-5 and TRBJ2-7; tentative D call: TRBD1 (5 bases). This CDR3 has 15 residues. CDR1 is MNHEY, CDR2 SVGAGI, per germline. Trimming removed 7 bases from V and 0 bases from J, with 16 bases in between.